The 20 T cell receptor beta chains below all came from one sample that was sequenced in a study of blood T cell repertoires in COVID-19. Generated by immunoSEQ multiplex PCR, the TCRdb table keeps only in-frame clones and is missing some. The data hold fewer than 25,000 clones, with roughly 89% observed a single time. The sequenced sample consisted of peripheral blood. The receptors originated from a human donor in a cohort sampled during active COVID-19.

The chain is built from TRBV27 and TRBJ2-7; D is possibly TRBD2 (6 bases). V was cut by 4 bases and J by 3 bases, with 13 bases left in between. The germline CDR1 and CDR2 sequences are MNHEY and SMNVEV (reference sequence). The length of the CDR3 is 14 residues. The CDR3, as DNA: TGTGCCAGCAGTTGGGGACTGAAAGACTACGAGCAGTACTTC. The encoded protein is CASSWGLKDYEQYF.

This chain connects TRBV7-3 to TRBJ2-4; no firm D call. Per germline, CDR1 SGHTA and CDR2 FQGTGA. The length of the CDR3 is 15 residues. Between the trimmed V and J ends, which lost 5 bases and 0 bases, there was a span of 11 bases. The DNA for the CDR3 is TGTGCCAGCAGCGAAAATCCGGTAGCCAAAAACATTCAGTACTTC. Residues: CASSENPVAKNIQYF.

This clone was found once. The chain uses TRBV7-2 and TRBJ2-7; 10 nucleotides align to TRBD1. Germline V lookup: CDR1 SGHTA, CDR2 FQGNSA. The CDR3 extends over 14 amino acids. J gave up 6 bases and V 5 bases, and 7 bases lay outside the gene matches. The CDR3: CASSRPGTGVEQYF. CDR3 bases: TGTGCCAGCAGCCGTCCAGGGACAGGGGTCGAGCAGTACTTC.

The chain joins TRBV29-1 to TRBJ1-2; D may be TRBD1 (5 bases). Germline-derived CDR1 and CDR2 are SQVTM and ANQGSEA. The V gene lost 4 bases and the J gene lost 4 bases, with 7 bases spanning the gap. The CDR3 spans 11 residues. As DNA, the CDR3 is TGCAGCGTTGGACAGCGCTATGGCTACACCTTC. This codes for CSVGQRYGYTF.

For the CDR3, the DNA is TGTGCCAGCAGCTTAGTCGACACTGAAGCTTTCTTT. It translates to CASSLVDTEAFF. The chain links TRBV11-1 to TRBJ1-1; D gene uncertain. The CDR3 runs to 12 residues. Germline values: CDR1 SGHAT, CDR2 FQDESV (reference sequence). V lost 1 base and J 3 bases, leaving 3 bases between the germline ends.

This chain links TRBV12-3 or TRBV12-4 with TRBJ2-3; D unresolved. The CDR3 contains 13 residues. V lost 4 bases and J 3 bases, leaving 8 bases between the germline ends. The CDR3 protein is CASSSQFTDTQYF. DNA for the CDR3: TGTGCCAGCAGTTCGCAGTTTACAGATACGCAGTATTTT.

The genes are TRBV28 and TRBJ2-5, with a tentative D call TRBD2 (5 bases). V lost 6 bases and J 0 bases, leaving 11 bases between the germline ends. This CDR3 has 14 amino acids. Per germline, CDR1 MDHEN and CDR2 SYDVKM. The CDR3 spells CASSREVYQETQYF. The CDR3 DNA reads TGTGCCAGCAGCCGGGAAGTCTACCAAGAGACCCAGTACTTC.

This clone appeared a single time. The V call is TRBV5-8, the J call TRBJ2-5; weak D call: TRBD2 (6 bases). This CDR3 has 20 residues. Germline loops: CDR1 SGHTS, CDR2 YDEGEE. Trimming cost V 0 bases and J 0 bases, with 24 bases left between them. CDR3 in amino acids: CASSLGRAGNLPLYQETQYF. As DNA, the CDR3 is TGTGCCAGCAGCTTGGGGAGGGCGGGGAACCTTCCCCTGTACCAAGAGACCCAGTACTTC.

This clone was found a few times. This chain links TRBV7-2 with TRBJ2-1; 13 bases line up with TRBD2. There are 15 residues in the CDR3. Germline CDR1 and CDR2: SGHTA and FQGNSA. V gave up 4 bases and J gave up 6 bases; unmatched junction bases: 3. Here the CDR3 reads CASSYGLAGVNEQFF. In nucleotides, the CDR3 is TGTGCCAGCAGCTACGGACTAGCGGGGGTCAATGAGCAGTTCTTC.

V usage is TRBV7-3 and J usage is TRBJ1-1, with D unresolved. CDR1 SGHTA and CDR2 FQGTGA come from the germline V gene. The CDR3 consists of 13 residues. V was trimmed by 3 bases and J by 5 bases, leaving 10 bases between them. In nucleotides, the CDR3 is TGTGCCAGCAGCTTCGGCCCCGGGACTGAAGCTTTCTTT. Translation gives CASSFGPGTEAFF. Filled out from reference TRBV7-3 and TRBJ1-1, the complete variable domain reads GAGVSQTPSNKVTEKGKYVELRCDPISGHTALYWYRQSLGQGPEFLIYFQGTGAADDSGLPNDRFFAVRPEGSVSTLKIQRTERGDSAVYLCASSFGPGTEAFFGQGTRLTVV.

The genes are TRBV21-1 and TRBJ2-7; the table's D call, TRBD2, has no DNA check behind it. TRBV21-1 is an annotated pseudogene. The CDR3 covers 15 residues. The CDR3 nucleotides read TGTGCCAGCAGCAAAGCGGCTAGCGGGAGCCACGAGCAGTACTTC. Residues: CASSKAASGSHEQYF.

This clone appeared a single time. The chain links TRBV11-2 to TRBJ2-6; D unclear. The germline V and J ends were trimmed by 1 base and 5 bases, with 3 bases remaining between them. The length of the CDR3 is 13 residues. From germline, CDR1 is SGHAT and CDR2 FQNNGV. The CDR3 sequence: CASSLGRANVLTF. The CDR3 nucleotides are TGTGCCAGCAGCTTAGGGCGGGCCAACGTCCTGACTTTC.

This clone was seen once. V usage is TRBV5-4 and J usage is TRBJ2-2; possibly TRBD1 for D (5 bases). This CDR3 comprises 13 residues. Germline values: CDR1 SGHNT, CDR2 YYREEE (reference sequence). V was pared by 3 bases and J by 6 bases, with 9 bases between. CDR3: CASSSVGPGELFF. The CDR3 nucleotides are TGTGCCAGCAGCTCTGTGGGGCCCGGGGAGCTGTTTTTT.

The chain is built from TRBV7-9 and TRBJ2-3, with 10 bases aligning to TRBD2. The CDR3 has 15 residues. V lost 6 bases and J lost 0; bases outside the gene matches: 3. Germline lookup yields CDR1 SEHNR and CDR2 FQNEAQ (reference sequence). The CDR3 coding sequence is TGTGCCAGCAGAAGGACTAGCGGTAGCACAGATACGCAGTATTTT. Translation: CASRRTSGSTDTQYF.

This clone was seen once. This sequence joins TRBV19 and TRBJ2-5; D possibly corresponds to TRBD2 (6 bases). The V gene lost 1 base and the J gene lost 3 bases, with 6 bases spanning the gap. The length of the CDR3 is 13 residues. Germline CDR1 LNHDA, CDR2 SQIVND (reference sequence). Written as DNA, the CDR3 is TGTGCCAGTAGTATAGGACTAGAAGAGACCCAGTACTTC. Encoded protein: CASSIGLEETQYF.

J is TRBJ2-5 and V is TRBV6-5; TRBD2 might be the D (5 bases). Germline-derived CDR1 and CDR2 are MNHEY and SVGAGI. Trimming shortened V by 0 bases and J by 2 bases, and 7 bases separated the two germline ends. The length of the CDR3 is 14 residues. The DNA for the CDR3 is TGTGCCAGCAGTTACTCTACTAGTCAAGAGACCCAGTACTTC. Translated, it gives CASSYSTSQETQYF.

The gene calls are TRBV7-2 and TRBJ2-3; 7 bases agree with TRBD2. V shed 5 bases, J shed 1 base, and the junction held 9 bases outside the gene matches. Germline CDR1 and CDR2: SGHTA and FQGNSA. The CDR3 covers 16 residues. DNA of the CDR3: TGTGCCAGCAGCACCGAGTGGGCGGGAGGCACAGATACGCAGTATTTT. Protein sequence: CASSTEWAGGTDTQYF. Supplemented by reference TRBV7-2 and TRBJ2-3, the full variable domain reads GAGVSQSPSNKVTEKGKDVELRCDPISGHTALYWYRQSLGQGLEFLIYFQGNSAPDKSGLPSDRFSAERTGGSVSTLTIQRTQQEDSAVYLCASSTEWAGGTDTQYFGPGTRLTVL.

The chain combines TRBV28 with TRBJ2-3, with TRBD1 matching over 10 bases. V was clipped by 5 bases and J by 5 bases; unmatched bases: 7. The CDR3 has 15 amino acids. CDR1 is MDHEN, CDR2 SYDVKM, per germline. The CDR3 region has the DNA TGTGCCAGCAGTCCGGGACAGGGGTATCGAGATACGCAGTATTTT. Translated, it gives CASSPGQGYRDTQYF.

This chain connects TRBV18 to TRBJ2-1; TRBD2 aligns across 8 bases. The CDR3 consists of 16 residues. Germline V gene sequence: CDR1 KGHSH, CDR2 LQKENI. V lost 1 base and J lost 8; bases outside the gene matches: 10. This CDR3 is CASSPQLTGGSHEQFF. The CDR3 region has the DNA TGTGCCAGCTCACCACAACTGACGGGAGGGTCCCATGAGCAGTTCTTC.

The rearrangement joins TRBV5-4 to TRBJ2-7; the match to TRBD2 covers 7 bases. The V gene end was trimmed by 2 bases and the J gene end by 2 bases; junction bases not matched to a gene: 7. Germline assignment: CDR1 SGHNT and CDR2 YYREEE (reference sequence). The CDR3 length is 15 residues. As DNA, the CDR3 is TGTGCCAGCAGCTTTTCTAGCGGAAAAACCTACGAGCAGTACTTC. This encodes CASSFSSGKTYEQYF.